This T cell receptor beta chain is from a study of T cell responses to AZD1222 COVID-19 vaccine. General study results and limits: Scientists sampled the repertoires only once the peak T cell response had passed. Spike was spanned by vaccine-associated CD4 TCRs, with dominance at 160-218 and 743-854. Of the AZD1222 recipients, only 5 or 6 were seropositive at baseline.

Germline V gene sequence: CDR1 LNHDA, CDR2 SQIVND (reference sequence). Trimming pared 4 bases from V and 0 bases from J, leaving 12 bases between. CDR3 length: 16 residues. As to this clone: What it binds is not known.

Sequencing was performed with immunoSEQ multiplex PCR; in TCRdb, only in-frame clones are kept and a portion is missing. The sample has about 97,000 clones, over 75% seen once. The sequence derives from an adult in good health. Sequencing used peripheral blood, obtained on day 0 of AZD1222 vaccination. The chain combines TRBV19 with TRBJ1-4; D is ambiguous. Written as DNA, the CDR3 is TGTGCCAGTAGTAAAGGCGGCCCCGCAACTAATGAAAAACTGTTTTTT. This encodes CASSKGGPATNEKLFF.